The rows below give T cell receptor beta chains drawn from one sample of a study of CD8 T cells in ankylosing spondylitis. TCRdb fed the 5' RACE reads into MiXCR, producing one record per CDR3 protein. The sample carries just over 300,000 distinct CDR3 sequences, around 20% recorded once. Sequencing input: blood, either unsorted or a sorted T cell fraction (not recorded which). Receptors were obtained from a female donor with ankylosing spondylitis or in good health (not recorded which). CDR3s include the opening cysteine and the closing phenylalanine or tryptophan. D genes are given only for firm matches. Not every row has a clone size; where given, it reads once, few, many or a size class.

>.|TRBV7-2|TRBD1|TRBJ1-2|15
CASSWRTGWDNGYTF
TGTGCCAGCAGCTGGAGGACAGGGTGGGACAATGGCTACACCTTC
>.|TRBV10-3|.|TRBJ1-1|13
CAITAVMNTEAFF
TGTGCCATCACAGCAGTCATGAACACTGAAGCTTTCTTT
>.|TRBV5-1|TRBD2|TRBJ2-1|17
CASSTTTSGALVGEQFF
TGCGCCAGCAGCACCACGACTAGCGGGGCTCTGGTTGGTGAGCAGTTCTTC
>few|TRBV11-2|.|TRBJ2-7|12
CASSGWIYEQYF
TGTGCCAGCAGCGGTTGGATCTACGAGCAGTACTTC
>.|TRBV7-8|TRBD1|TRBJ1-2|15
CASSFFGDRGYGYTF
TGTGCCAGCAGCTTTTTCGGCGACAGGGGTTATGGCTACACCTTC
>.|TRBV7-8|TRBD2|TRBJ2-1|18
CASSLYGLAGAGGNEQFF
TGTGCCAGCAGCTTATACGGACTAGCGGGAGCAGGCGGCAATGAGCAGTTCTTC
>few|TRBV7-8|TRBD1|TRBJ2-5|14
CASSTRTGRETQYF
TGTGCCAGCAGCACCAGGACAGGGCGAGAGACCCAGTACTTC
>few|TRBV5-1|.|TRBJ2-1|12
CASSLDLDEQFF
TGCGCCAGCAGCCTGGACTTGGATGAGCAGTTCTTC
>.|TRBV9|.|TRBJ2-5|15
CASSVAVSGEETQYF
TGTGCCAGCAGCGTAGCCGTCAGCGGAGAGGAGACCCAGTACTTC
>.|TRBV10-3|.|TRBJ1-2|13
CAINNRDTYGYTF
TGTGCCATCAATAACCGGGACACCTATGGCTACACCTTC
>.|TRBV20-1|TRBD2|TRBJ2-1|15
CSARGRLAGSNEQFF
TGCAGTGCTAGAGGTCGACTAGCGGGGAGCAATGAGCAGTTCTTC
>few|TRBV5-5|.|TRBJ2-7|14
CASSGAEGPYEQYF
TGTGCCAGCAGCGGAGCGGAAGGACCCTACGAGCAGTACTTC
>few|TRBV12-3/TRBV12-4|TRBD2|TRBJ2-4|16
CASSPDGEGVGNIQYF
TGTGCCAGCAGCCCGGACGGGGAGGGAGTGGGAAACATTCAGTACTTC
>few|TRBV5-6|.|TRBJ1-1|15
CASSLWAQGNTEAFF
TGTGCCAGCAGCTTGTGGGCCCAAGGCAACACTGAAGCTTTCTTT
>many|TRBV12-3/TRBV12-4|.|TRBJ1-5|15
CASSLTRRDNQPQHF
TGTGCCAGCAGTTTAACTCGACGGGACAATCAGCCCCAGCATTTT
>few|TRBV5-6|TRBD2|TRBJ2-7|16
CASSLGLAGGLNEQYF
TGTGCCAGCAGCTTGGGGCTAGCGGGAGGTCTGAACGAGCAGTACTTC
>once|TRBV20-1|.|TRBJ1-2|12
CSATDGSYGYTF
TGCAGTGCTACTGACGGTTCCTATGGCTACACCTTC
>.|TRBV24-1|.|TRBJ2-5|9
CATGETQYF
TGTGCCACGGGGGAGACCCAGTACTTC
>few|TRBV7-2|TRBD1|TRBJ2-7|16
CASSPPPGTGRNEQYF
TGTGCCAGCAGCCCGCCTCCCGGGACAGGTCGAAACGAGCAGTACTTC
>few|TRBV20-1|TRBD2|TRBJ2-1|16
CSASSPLGTTYNEQFF
TGCAGTGCTAGCTCCCCCTTGGGGACTACATACAATGAGCAGTTCTTC
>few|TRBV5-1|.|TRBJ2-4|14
CASSLAQAENIQYF
TGCGCCAGCAGCTTGGCTCAGGCTGAAAACATTCAGTACTTC
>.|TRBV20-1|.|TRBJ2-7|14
CSARDGGHPYEQYF
TGCAGTGCTAGAGATGGGGGACACCCCTACGAGCAGTACTTC
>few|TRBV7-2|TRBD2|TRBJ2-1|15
CASRRGSGSYNEQFF
TGTGCCAGCAGGCGCGGGAGCGGGTCCTACAATGAGCAGTTCTTC
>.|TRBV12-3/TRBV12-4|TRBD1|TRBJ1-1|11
CASKRTGRAFF
TGTGCCAGCAAGCGGACAGGGAGAGCTTTCTTT
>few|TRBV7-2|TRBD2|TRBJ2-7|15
CASSEGLAGVGEQYF
TGTGCCAGCAGCGAGGGACTAGCGGGAGTTGGCGAGCAGTACTTC
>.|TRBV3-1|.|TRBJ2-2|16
CASSLGSGRGTGELFF
TGTGCCAGCAGCCTTGGGTCAGGAAGAGGCACCGGGGAGCTGTTTTTT
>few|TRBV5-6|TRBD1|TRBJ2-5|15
CASSLPGQGQETQYF
TGTGCCAGCAGCTTGCCGGGACAGGGCCAAGAGACCCAGTACTTC
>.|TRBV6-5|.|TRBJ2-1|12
CASSFRGTEQFF
TGTGCCAGCAGTTTCCGGGGGACCGAGCAGTTCTTC
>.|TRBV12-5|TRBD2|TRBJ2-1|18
CASGLAWGSGRPYNEQFF
TGTGCTAGTGGTTTGGCCTGGGGTAGCGGGAGGCCCTACAATGAGCAGTTCTTC
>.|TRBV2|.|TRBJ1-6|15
CASSGLGADNSPLHF
TGTGCCAGCAGTGGGCTGGGCGCAGACAATTCACCCCTCCACTTT
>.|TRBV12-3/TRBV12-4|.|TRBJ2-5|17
CASSFLLQETYQETQYF
TGTGCCAGCAGTTTCCTTTTACAGGAGACTTACCAAGAGACCCAGTACTTC